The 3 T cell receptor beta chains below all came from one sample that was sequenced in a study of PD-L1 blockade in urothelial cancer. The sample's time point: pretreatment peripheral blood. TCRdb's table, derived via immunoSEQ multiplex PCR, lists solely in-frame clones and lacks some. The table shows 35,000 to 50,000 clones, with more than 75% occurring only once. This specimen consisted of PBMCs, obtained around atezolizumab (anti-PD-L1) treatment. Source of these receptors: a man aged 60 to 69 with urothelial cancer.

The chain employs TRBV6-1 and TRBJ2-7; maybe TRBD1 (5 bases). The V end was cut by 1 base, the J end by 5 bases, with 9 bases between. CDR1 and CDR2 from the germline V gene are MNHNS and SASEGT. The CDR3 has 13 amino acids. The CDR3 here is CASSEVGVDEQYF. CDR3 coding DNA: TGTGCCAGCAGTGAAGTAGGGGTGGACGAGCAGTACTTC.

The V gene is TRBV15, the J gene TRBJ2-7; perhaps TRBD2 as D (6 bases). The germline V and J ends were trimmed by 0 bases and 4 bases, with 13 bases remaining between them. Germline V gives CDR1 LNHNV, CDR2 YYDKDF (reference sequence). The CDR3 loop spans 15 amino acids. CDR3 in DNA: TGTGCCACCAGCAGAGACGGGGGAAATATTTACGAGCAGTACTTC. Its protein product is CATSRDGGNIYEQYF.

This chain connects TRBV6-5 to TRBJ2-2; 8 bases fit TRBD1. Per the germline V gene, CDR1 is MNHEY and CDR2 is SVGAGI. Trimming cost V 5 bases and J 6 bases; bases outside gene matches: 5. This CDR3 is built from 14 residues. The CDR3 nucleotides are TGTGCCAGCAGTCCCCCACAGGGGGCCGGGGAGCTGTTTTTT. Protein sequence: CASSPPQGAGELFF.